This TCR beta chain was found in a study of control samples from healthy donors and cancer patients. The table came from immunoSEQ multiplex PCR; TCRdb's copy has only in-frame clones and leaves some out. This sample has approximately 97,000 clones, with under 95% found just once. This CDR3 comprises 15 residues. The germline CDR1 and CDR2 sequences are MNHEY and SVGAGI. V lost 7 bases to trimming and J lost 1 base; unmatched junction nucleotides: 6. The TCR comes from a woman aged 18-29 years in good health. Sequenced material: blood. The chain recombines TRBV6-5 with TRBJ2-7, with 11 positions matching TRBD2. CDR3 loop: CASNWLAGGSYEQYF. DNA of the CDR3: TGTGCCAGCAATTGGCTAGCGGGAGGTTCCTACGAGCAGTACTTC.